This record looks at one T cell receptor (beta chain) sequence and its context. Sequenced by immunoSEQ multiplex PCR; TCRdb stores in-frame clones only, minus some. The repertoire holds about 80,000 clones, with approximately 89% as singletons. This specimen comes from a study of control samples from healthy donors and cancer patients. This CDR3 comprises 19 residues. The germline V gene encodes CDR1 KGHSH and CDR2 LQKENI. V lost 0 bases and J lost 0; bases outside the gene matches: 8. This TCR was recovered from a man aged 50 or older in good health. Source material: blood. This chain links TRBV18 with TRBJ2-1; 10 nucleotides agree with TRBD2. CDR3 in DNA: TGTGCCAGCTCACCACCGGCTAGCGGGGGCCTTAGCTCCTACAATGAGCAGTTCTTC. It yields the protein CASSPPASGGLSSYNEQFF.